This T cell receptor beta chain was sequenced in a study of cytomegalovirus exposure and HLA in healthy donors. Study-level points and caveats: In most subjects, TCR beta sequences reportedly gave accurate predictions of HLA-A and HLA-B alleles.

As for this clone: Its antigen is as yet unknown.

The PCR employed 60 Vbeta primers together with 13 Jbeta primers. Authors' analysis steps: The count from a later analysis was 65 million to 90 million unique TCR beta chains, some 11 million of them shared. Generated by immunoSEQ multiplex PCR, the TCRdb table keeps only in-frame clones and is missing some. V and J calls and clone size are those listed in that table; D and trimming were worked out from the DNA. Its clone listing holds 65,000 to 80,000 clones. The V end was cut by 4 bases, the J end by 4 bases, with 10 bases between. The CDR3 totals 13 residues. Germline V CDR1 and CDR2: PRHDT, FYEKMQ (reference sequence).

The V call is TRBV13, the J call TRBJ1-1; D gene uncertain. The source is a female donor in good health and CMV-seropositive. Specimen: PBMCs. The CDR3 nucleotides read TGTGCCAGCAGCTATGGAGATGGCACTGAAGCTTTCTTT. This encodes CASSYGDGTEAFF.